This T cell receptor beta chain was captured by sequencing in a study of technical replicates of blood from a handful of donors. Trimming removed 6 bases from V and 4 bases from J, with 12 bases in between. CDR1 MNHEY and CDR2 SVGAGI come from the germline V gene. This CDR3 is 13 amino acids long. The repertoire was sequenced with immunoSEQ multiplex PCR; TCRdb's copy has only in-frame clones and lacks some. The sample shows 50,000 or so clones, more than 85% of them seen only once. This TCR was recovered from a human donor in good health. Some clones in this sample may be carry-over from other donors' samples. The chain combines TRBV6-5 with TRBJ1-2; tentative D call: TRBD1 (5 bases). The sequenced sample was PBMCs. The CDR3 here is CASSPDSFYGYTF. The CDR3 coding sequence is TGTGCCAGCAGCCCCGACAGCTTCTATGGCTACACCTTC.